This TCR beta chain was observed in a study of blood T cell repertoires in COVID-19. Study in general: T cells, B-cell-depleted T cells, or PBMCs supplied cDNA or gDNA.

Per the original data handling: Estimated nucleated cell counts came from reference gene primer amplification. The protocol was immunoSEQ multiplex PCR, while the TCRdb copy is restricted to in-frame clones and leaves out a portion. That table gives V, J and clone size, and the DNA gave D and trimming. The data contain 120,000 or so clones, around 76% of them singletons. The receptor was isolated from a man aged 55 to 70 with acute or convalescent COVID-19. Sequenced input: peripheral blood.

The CDR3 DNA follows: TGTGCCAGCAGCGTAGGAGGGGGGGCTATATCCTACGAGCAGTACTTC. This codes for CASSVGGGAISYEQYF. The chain couples TRBV9 to TRBJ2-7; D is possibly TRBD2 (7 bases). V dropped 0 bases and J dropped 1 base, with 14 bases sitting between them. The CDR3 is 16 residues long. CDR1 is SGDLS, CDR2 YYNGEE, per germline.